This T cell receptor (beta chain) originates from a study of T cell responses to AZD1222 COVID-19 vaccine. Study-wide results and limits: Females made up more of the donors, who were largely white British, and clonal diversity may have come out too low. The study found Spike-specific TCR breadth and depth rose after two AZD1222 doses.

Only in-frame clones appear in the TCRdb table, and some are missing; sequencing was by immunoSEQ multiplex PCR. The top ten hold roughly 7% of the sample, which has more than 95,000 clones, approximately 90% seen once. The CDR3 loop spans 16 amino acids. The junction had 6 bases not matched to a gene; V was cut back by 6 bases and J by 2 bases. The germline gives CDR1 SGHRS, CDR2 YFSETQ. This clone is a singleton in its sample. Its antigen is unidentified. Sequencing used peripheral blood, obtained 28 days after the second AZD1222 dose. The chain uses TRBV5-1 and TRBJ2-2, with TRBD2 matching 11 bases. The sequence was collected from an adult who received the AZD1222 COVID-19 vaccine. This CDR3 is CASTISGGANTGELFF. The CDR3 bases are TGCGCCAGCACCATTAGCGGGGGGGCCAACACCGGGGAGCTGTTTTTT.